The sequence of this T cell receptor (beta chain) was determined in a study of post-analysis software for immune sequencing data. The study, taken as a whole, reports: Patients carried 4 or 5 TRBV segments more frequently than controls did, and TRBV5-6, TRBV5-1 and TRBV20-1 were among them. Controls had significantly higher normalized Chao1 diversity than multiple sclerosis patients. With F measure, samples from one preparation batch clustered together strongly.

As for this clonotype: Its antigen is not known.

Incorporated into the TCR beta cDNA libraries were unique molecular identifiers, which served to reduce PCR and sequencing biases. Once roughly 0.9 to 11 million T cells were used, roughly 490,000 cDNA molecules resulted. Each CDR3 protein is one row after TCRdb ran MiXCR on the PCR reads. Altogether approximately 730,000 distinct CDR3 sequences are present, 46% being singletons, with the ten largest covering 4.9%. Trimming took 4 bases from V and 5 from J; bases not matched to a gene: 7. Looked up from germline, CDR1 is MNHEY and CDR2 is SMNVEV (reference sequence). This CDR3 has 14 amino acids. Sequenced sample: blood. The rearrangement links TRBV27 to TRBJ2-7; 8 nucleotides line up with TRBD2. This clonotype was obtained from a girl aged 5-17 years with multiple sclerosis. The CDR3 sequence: CASSSPGTRNEQYF. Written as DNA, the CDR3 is TGTGCCAGCAGTTCGCCCGGGACTAGAAACGAGCAGTACTTC.